Sequencing of this TCR beta chain was carried out in a study of post-analysis software for immune sequencing data. Study details: Clinical courses comprised relapsing-remitting, secondary progressive and progressive-relapsing multiple sclerosis.

Study conclusions and caveats: TRBV5-6, TRBV5-1 and TRBV20-1 belonged to a set of about five TRBV segments that were more frequent in patients than controls.

CDR1 MNHNY and CDR2 SVGAGI come from the germline V gene (reference sequence). V was pared by 2 bases and J by 2 bases, with 16 bases between. CDR3 length: 17 amino acids. This clonotype came up a few times. The target antigen is unknown. Sequencing libraries made from TCR beta cDNA carried unique molecular identifiers. T cells numbering about 1 to 10 million gave rise to 500,000 or so cDNA molecules. A single record per CDR3 protein comes from TCRdb applying MiXCR to the PCR reads. The data hold about 200,000 distinct CDR3 sequences, with 25% to 30% observed a single time. The material sequenced was blood. The chain is built from TRBV6-6 and TRBJ2-1; maybe TRBD1 (6 bases). This sequence was found in a girl under 18 with multiple sclerosis. As DNA, the CDR3 is TGTGCCAGCAGTTACAAACGAGGGGGAGTTGCCTACAATGAGCAGTTCTTC. This gives the protein CASSYKRGGVAYNEQFF.